Listed below are T cell receptor beta chains from one sample, sequenced in a study of shared clonotypes between healthy human individuals. Profiling relied on immunoSEQ multiplex PCR, and the TCRdb table lists in-frame clones only, not all of them. The sample has under 1,900,000 clones, 98% seen once. What was sequenced was naive CD4+ T cells sorted from blood. The receptors shown here come from a man younger than 45 in good health. Both conserved end residues are part of each CDR3. The D gene is left open where the match is weak. The size of a clone is reported for some rows only, either as once, few or many, or as a class for expanded clones.

abundance	d_gene	v_gene	j_gene	CDR3aa	CDR3nt
-	TRBD2	TRBV7-2	TRBJ2-7	CASSLGGTSSYEQYF	TGTGCCAGCAGCTTGGGGGGGACTTCCTCCTACGAGCAGTACTTC
-	-	TRBV5-1	TRBJ2-3	CASSIRAGAQYF	TGCGCCAGCAGCATCAGGGCAGGGGCGCAGTATTTT
-	TRBD1	TRBV7-8	TRBJ2-7	CASSLHSGGEQYF	TGTGCCAGCAGCTTACATTCAGGGGGCGAGCAGTACTTC
-	-	TRBV28	TRBJ1-1	CASSAPYRVTEAFF	TGTGCCAGCAGTGCGCCTTACAGGGTCACTGAAGCTTTCTTT
once	TRBD2	TRBV9	TRBJ2-2	CASSVWRQGSSGSPQNTGELFF	TGTGCCAGCAGCGTCTGGCGACAGGGAAGTAGCGGGAGTCCCCAGAACACCGGGGAGCTGTTTTTT
-	TRBD1	TRBV4-1	TRBJ2-5	CASSRDDRELFGETQYF	TGCGCCAGCAGCCGTGATGACAGGGAACTATTCGGAGAGACCCAGTACTTC
-	-	TRBV18	TRBJ1-1	CASSPRVEGGTEAFF	TGTGCCAGCTCACCACGGGTCGAGGGGGGCACTGAAGCTTTCTTT
-	-	TRBV11-1	TRBJ2-5	CASSLSGTETQYF	TGTGCCAGCAGCTTATCAGGGACGGAGACCCAGTACTTC
-	TRBD1	TRBV6-1	TRBJ2-7	CASRWGQLTEQYF	TGTGCCAGCAGATGGGGACAGTTGACCGAGCAGTACTTC
-	-	TRBV6-7	TRBJ1-1	CASSPRGGDTEAFF	TGTGCCAGCAGTCCCCGGGGGGGGGACACTGAAGCTTTCTTT
-	-	TRBV7-8	TRBJ1-5	CASSLGGPNQPQHF	TGTGCCAGCAGCTTAGGGGGACCCAATCAGCCCCAGCATTTT
-	-	TRBV7-9	TRBJ1-1	CASSFTGSTEAFF	TGTGCCAGCAGCTTCACAGGGAGCACTGAAGCTTTCTTT
once	TRBD1	TRBV14	TRBJ2-7	CASSQETGWHF	TGTGCCAGCAGCCAAGAGACAGGGTGGCACTTC
-	TRBD1	TRBV7-2	TRBJ2-7	CASSLVGQGPYEQYF	TGTGCCAGCAGCTTAGTGGGACAGGGGCCCTACGAGCAGTACTTC
once	-	TRBV4-3	TRBJ2-5	CASSQDFWETQYF	TGCGCCAGCAGCCAAGATTTTTGGGAGACCCAGTACTTC
-	-	TRBV27	TRBJ1-5	CASRKGGPSNQPQHF	TGTGCCAGCAGAAAGGGGGGACCCAGCAATCAGCCCCAGCATTTT
once	-	TRBV9	TRBJ2-1	CASSLTALADEQFF	TGTGCCAGCAGCCTTACGGCCCTTGCAGATGAGCAGTTCTTC